The T cell receptor beta chain under discussion was sequenced for a study of blood T cell repertoires in COVID-19. Across the whole study: Sample material is recorded as cDNA or gDNA derived from T cells, B-cell-depleted T cells, or PBMCs.

Those enrolled in Seattle joined during active infection and were followed longitudinally afterward. Method: immunoSEQ multiplex PCR; TCRdb's copy keeps in-frame clones and lacks some. The sample lists 45,000 or so clones; around 87% were seen once. CDR3 length equals 14 residues. Trimming stripped 2 bases from V and 6 bases from J, with 13 bases between. Germline loops: CDR1 MNHEY, CDR2 SMNVEV (reference sequence). The receptor's source is a woman at least 80 years old with COVID-19, enrolled during active disease. The V call is TRBV27, the J call TRBJ1-2, with D possibly being TRBD1 (5 bases). What was sequenced was peripheral blood. CDR3 sequence (DNA): TGTGCCAGCAGTTTACAGGGCAGCCCTGATGGCTACACCTTC. This sequence encodes CASSLQGSPDGYTF.